This T cell receptor beta chain was found in a study of blood T cell repertoires in COVID-19. Germline V CDR1 and CDR2: SGHTA, FQGNSA. This CDR3 is 17 amino acids long. The junction had 5 bases not matched to a gene; V was cut back by 0 bases and J by 3 bases. Per the study methods: Using reference gene primer amplification, nucleated cell counts were estimated. Sequenced by immunoSEQ multiplex PCR; TCRdb stores in-frame clones only, minus some. That table supplies the V and J calls and clone size; D and trimming were determined from the DNA. The sample lists tens of thousands of clones; over 70% were seen once.

The chain uses TRBV7-2 and TRBJ2-4; 10 bases agree with TRBD1. The sample consisted of peripheral blood. The receptor comes from a human donor in a cohort sampled during active COVID-19. CDR3 amino acids: CASSLAHWTGGKNIQYF. CDR3 DNA sequence: TGTGCCAGCAGCTTAGCGCACTGGACAGGGGGCAAAAACATTCAGTACTTC.